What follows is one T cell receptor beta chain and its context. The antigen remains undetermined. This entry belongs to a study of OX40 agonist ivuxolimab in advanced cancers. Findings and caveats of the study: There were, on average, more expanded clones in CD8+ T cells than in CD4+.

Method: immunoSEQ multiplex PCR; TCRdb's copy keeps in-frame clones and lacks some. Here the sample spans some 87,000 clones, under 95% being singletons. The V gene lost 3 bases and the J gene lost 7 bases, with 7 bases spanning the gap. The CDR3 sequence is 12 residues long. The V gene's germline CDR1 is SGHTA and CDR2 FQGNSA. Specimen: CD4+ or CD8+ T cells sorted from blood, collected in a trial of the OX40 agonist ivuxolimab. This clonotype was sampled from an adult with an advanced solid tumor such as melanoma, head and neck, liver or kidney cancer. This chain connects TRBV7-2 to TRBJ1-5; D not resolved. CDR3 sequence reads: CASSFPPQPQHF. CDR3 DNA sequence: TGTGCCAGCAGCTTCCCCCCCCAGCCCCAGCATTTT.